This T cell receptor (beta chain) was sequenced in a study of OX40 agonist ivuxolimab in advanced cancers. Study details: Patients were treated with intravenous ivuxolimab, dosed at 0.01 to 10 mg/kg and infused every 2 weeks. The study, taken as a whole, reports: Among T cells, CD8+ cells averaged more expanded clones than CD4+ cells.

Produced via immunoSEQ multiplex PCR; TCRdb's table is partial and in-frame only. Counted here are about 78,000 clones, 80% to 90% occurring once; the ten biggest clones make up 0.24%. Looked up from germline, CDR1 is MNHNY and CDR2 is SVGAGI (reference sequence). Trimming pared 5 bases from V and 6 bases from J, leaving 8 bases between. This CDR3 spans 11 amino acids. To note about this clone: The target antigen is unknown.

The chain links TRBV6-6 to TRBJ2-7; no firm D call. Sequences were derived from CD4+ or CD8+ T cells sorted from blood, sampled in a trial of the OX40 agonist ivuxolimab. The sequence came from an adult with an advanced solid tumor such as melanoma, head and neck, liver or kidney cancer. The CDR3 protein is CASSSMSEQYF. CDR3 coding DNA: TGTGCCAGCAGTAGCATGAGCGAGCAGTACTTC.